What follows describes a single TCR beta chain. The CDR3 contains 12 residues. Germline CDR1 and CDR2: SQVTM and ANQGSEA. V lost 6 bases and J lost 1, with 10 bases in between. This entry belongs to a study of blood T cell repertoires in COVID-19. Data came from immunoSEQ multiplex PCR; TCRdb stores just in-frame clones and leaves some out. The sample shows about 400,000 clones, approximately 90% of them seen only once. The sequence derives from a woman in her 30s with acute COVID-19. This chain joins TRBV29-1 and TRBJ2-7; the D gene is possibly TRBD1 (5 bases). Sequenced input: PBMCs or T cells enriched from blood (not recorded which). The CDR3 nucleotides are TGCAGCGTCAAGGACACGTCCTACGAGCAGTACTTC. Encoded protein: CSVKDTSYEQYF.